The 26 T cell receptor beta chains below come from one sample, sequenced in a study of shared clonotypes between healthy human individuals (dated by TCRdb to between 2020 and 2021). The library was obtained by the immunoSEQ multiplex PCR assay. Drawn from immuneACCESS, this table holds only the in-frame rearrangements with V and J called that TCRdb kept. Clones are partly lost; checked studies trace under half to an unresolved V gene and leave the rest unexplained. The sample table contains some 2.3 million clones; only one count was recorded for more than 85% of them. 0.39% of the sample is held by the ten biggest clonotypes. The sample consisted of naive CD4+ T cells from PBMCs. The intended sense of this specimen's cell subset or site label: CD45RA+ positively selected. These receptors were collected from a man aged 18 to 30 in good health. Some clones in this sample may be carry-over from other donors' samples.

This chain joins TRBV7-2 and TRBJ1-1, with D possibly TRBD1 on 6 matching bases. The germline CDR1 and CDR2 sequences are SGHTA and FQGNSA. V lost 3 bases to trimming and J lost 7 bases, with 15 bases between them. This CDR3 contains 14 residues. CDR3 nucleotide sequence: TGTGCCAGCAGCTTGGGGGGGCCCCCAGGTGAAGCTTTCTTT. Translating it yields CASSLGGPPGEAFF.

The chain uses TRBV30 and TRBJ2-5; 11 nucleotides line up with TRBD2. J lost 7 bases, V lost 3 bases, and 4 bases had no gene match. The CDR3 totals 13 residues. Germline assignment: CDR1 GTSNPN and CDR2 SVGIG (reference sequence). DNA of the CDR3: TGTGCCTGGAGACTAGCGGGAGTGGGGACCCAGTACTTC. As protein: CAWRLAGVGTQYF.

The chain has TRBV25-1 and TRBJ2-1, with D possibly TRBD2 on 6 matching bases. The V end was cut by 4 bases, the J end by 0 bases, with 16 bases between. The CDR3 has 17 residues. The germline gives CDR1 MGHDK, CDR2 SYGVNS. The CDR3 DNA reads TGTGCCAGCAGTGCAATGACCGGGACTCGCTCCTACAATGAGCAGTTCTTC. Protein: CASSAMTGTRSYNEQFF. The variable domain in full, with the rest retrieved from reference TRBV25-1 and TRBJ2-1, is EADIYQTPRYLVIGTGKKITLECSQTMGHDKMYWYQQDPGMELHLIHYSYGVNSTEKGDLSSESTVSRIRTEHFPLTLESARPSHTSQYLCASSAMTGTRSYNEQFFGPGTRLTVL.

The rearrangement links TRBV27 to TRBJ2-3, with D possibly being TRBD2 (6 bases). The CDR3 runs 16 residues. Germline CDR1 reads MNHEY; CDR2 reads SMNVEV (reference sequence). Trimming removed 0 bases at V and 6 bases at J, with 16 bases between. The CDR3 reads CASSLSRGLLLDTQYF. For the CDR3, the DNA is TGTGCCAGCAGTTTATCCCGGGGGTTACTACTGGATACGCAGTATTTT.

Only one count was recorded for this clone. The chain uses TRBV6-1 and TRBJ1-2; D is ambiguous. CDR3 length: 13 residues. Germline values: CDR1 MNHNS, CDR2 SASEGT. Between the trimmed V and J ends, which lost 5 bases and 3 bases, there was a span of 10 bases. The CDR3 spells CASSRPGDYGYTF. CDR3 nucleotides: TGTGCCAGCAGTCGACCGGGAGACTATGGCTACACCTTC.

This clone was counted only a few times. The gene calls are TRBV9 and TRBJ1-2, with D unresolved. The germline V and J ends were trimmed by 4 bases and 1 base, with 8 bases remaining between them. The CDR3 has 13 residues. Per the germline V gene, CDR1 is SGDLS and CDR2 is YYNGEE. The CDR3 DNA reads TGTGCCAGCAGCCCTGACGGTAACTATGGCTACACCTTC. It is translated as CASSPDGNYGYTF.

The J gene is TRBJ2-1, the V gene TRBV4-1, with D possibly being TRBD2 (6 bases). Deletions cut 2 bases from V and 0 bases from J, with 17 bases between. Germline loops: CDR1 MGHRA, CDR2 YSYEKL. The CDR3 has 18 residues. The CDR3 loop reads CASSQNSSGGDSYNEQFF. CDR3 DNA: TGCGCCAGCAGCCAAAACTCCTCTGGCGGGGACTCCTACAATGAGCAGTTCTTC.

The chain links TRBV6-5 to TRBJ2-7; D is uncertain. The ends were cut back, 7 bases at V and 6 bases at J, with 16 bases in the middle. CDR1 is MNHEY, CDR2 SVGAGI, per germline. This CDR3 comprises 13 residues. CDR3 loop: CASTRTGGSEQYF. The DNA for the CDR3 is TGTGCCAGCACCCGGACGGGCGGTAGCGAGCAGTACTTC.

This clone was recorded only once. This sequence joins TRBV28 and TRBJ1-2; unclear D gene. The V end was cut by 8 bases, the J end by 7 bases, with 14 bases between. Germline CDR1 reads MDHEN; CDR2 reads SYDVKM. The CDR3 consists of 12 residues. The CDR3 here is CASSTTVSGYTF. The DNA of the CDR3 is TGTGCCAGCTCTACCACCGTTAGTGGCTACACCTTC.

To note about this clone: In the same sample, other DNA sequences code for this CDR3. The genes are TRBV6-1 and TRBJ2-3, with 14 bases aligning to TRBD2. The CDR3 loop spans 15 amino acids. J was trimmed by 6 bases and V by 4 bases; bases with no gene match: 3. The germline gives CDR1 MNHNS, CDR2 SASEGT. This CDR3 reads CASSGLAGGPDTQYF. DNA of the CDR3: TGTGCCAGCAGTGGACTAGCGGGAGGGCCCGATACGCAGTATTTT.

The chain carries TRBV2 and TRBJ1-1, with D tentatively TRBD1 (6 bases). V was trimmed by 6 bases and J by 5 bases, leaving 16 bases between them. The germline V gene has CDR1 SNHLY and CDR2 FYNNEI. The CDR3 runs 14 residues. CDR3: CASSGEQGRTEAFF. For the CDR3, the DNA is TGTGCCAGCAGCGGAGAACAGGGAAGGACTGAAGCTTTCTTT.

The chain couples TRBV28 to TRBJ1-5, with TRBD1 identical over 8 bases. V lost 4 bases, J lost 7 bases, and 12 bases stayed unmatched. Germline V gene lookup returns CDR1 MDHEN and CDR2 SYDVKM. CDR3 length equals 16 residues. This CDR3 is CASSSPNPGGAQPQHF. DNA for the CDR3: TGTGCCAGCAGTTCTCCTAATCCAGGGGGCGCCCAGCCCCAGCATTTT.

J is TRBJ2-1 and V is TRBV28; 9 nucleotides align to TRBD2. The CDR3 has 15 amino acids. The V gene end was trimmed by 4 bases and the J gene end by 3 bases; junction bases not matched to a gene: 4. Germline CDR1 is MDHEN and CDR2 is SYDVKM. CDR3 loop: CASSYSGSGYNEQFF. The CDR3 DNA follows: TGTGCCAGCAGTTATAGCGGGAGTGGCTACAATGAGCAGTTCTTC.

The chain carries TRBV18 and TRBJ2-3, with 11 bases that match TRBD2. V shed 4 bases, J shed 5 bases, and the junction held 11 bases outside the gene matches. The CDR3 is made up of 17 amino acids. The germline V gene has CDR1 KGHSH and CDR2 LQKENI. DNA of the CDR3: TGTGCCAGCTCACGTACCCAACTAGCGGGAGCAGGAGATACGCAGTATTTT. Its protein product is CASSRTQLAGAGDTQYF.

CDR3 coding DNA: TGTGCCAGCAGCCCGTCGTGGGAGCAGTACTTC. It yields the protein CASSPSWEQYF. This chain links TRBV7-2 with TRBJ2-7; D gene uncertain. The germline CDR1 and CDR2 sequences are SGHTA and FQGNSA. Trimming pared 5 bases from V and 7 bases from J, leaving 9 bases between. This CDR3 is built from 11 residues. Full variable domain (rest looked up from reference TRBV7-2 and TRBJ2-7): GAGVSQSPSNKVTEKGKDVELRCDPISGHTALYWYRQSLGQGLEFLIYFQGNSAPDKSGLPSDRFSAERTGGSVSTLTIQRTQQEDSAVYLCASSPSWEQYFGPGTRLTVT.

The chain has TRBV7-6 and TRBJ1-3; D is uncertain. CDR1 is SGHVS and CDR2 is FNYEAQ in the germline V gene. The V end was cut by 1 base, the J end by 3 bases, with 13 bases between. The CDR3 sequence is 16 residues long. The CDR3 loop is CASSLGDLAGGNTIYF. For the CDR3, the DNA is TGTGCCAGCAGCTTAGGTGATTTGGCGGGTGGAAACACCATATATTTT.

CDR3: CASSLGRGLFSYEQYF. CDR3 sequence (DNA): TGTGCCAGCAGCTTGGGGCGGGGACTATTCTCCTACGAGCAGTACTTC. The chain employs TRBV7-9 and TRBJ2-7, with 7 nucleotides matching TRBD2. Germline V CDR1 and CDR2: SEHNR, FQNEAQ (reference sequence). There are 16 residues in the CDR3. Germline trimming cut 3 bases from V and 0 bases from J; bases unmatched to any gene: 8.

The chain links TRBV5-5 to TRBJ1-2, with TRBD1 identical over 8 bases. CDR1 and CDR2 from the germline V gene are SGHKS and YYEKEE (reference sequence). V trimming: 7 bases; J trimming: 2 bases; junction bases outside the gene matches: 16. This CDR3 is built from 17 residues. CDR3 sequence (DNA): TGTGCCAGCCTACGGACCCAGGGGGCGGTTTTAAACTATGGCTACACCTTC. This codes for CASLRTQGAVLNYGYTF.

Of note for this clone: This same CDR3 is encoded by further DNA sequences in the sample. This chain connects TRBV28 to TRBJ2-5; D is uncertain. Germline V gene lookup returns CDR1 MDHEN and CDR2 SYDVKM. Trimming stripped 6 bases from V and 2 bases from J, with 4 bases between. The CDR3 runs 11 residues. DNA of the CDR3: TGTGCCAGCAGAACTCAAGAGACCCAGTACTTC. Translated: CASRTQETQYF.

This chain connects TRBV2 to TRBJ1-5, with D unclear. CDR1 SNHLY and CDR2 FYNNEI come from the germline V gene. The V and J ends lost 4 bases and 9 bases respectively, with 10 bases between them. The CDR3 runs 12 residues. CDR3 DNA: TGTGCCAGCAGTGGTGGGCCCGGGCCCCAGCATTTT. Amino acids: CASSGGPGPQHF.

The rearrangement uses TRBV5-1 and TRBJ2-1; 10 bases fit TRBD2. The V segment lost 1 base and the J segment 0 bases; nucleotides outside the gene matches: 4. CDR1 is SGHRS, CDR2 YFSETQ, per germline. The CDR3 runs to 17 residues. In DNA, the CDR3 is TGCGCCAGCAGCTTGTCGCTAGCGGGGGCCTCCTACAATGAGCAGTTCTTC. Translation: CASSLSLAGASYNEQFF. Full variable domain (rest looked up from reference TRBV5-1 and TRBJ2-1): KAGVTQTPRYLIKTRGQQVTLSCSPISGHRSVSWYQQTPGQGLQFLFEYFSETQRNKGNFPGRFSGRQFSNSRSEMNVSTLELGDSALYLCASSLSLAGASYNEQFFGPGTRLTVL.

This chain joins TRBV19 and TRBJ1-5, with D hard to call. Germline V lookup: CDR1 LNHDA, CDR2 SQIVND (reference sequence). The ends were cut back, 2 bases at V and 3 bases at J, with 8 bases in the middle. CDR3 length equals 14 residues. DNA for the CDR3: TGTGCCAGTAGTATAAGGCAGAACAATCAGCCCCAGCATTTT. Translating it yields CASSIRQNNQPQHF.

The chain links TRBV21-1 to TRBJ2-2; the table gives TRBD2 as D, unverified against the DNA. TRBV21-1 is noted as a pseudogene. This CDR3 has 12 residues. CDR3 protein: CASRRTGVELFF. In DNA, the CDR3 is TGTGCCAGCAGAAGGACGGGAGTGGAGCTGTTTTTT.

The chain uses TRBV4-3 and TRBJ2-5; D is ambiguous. Germline assignment: CDR1 LGHNA and CDR2 YSLEER. The CDR3 length is 15 residues. Trimming took off 1 base at V and 4 bases at J, with 13 bases between the two ends. CDR3 in amino acids: CASSQARALRETQYF. Here the CDR3 DNA reads TGCGCCAGCAGCCAAGCTAGAGCGCTCAGAGAGACCCAGTACTTC.

The chain couples TRBV9 to TRBJ2-1, with 12 bases matching TRBD2. Germline V gene data show CDR1 as SGDLS and CDR2 as YYNGEE. The CDR3 contains 15 residues. Trimming took 4 bases from V and 8 from J; bases not matched to a gene: 7. This CDR3 is CASSPGLAGRHEQFF. The CDR3 DNA follows: TGTGCCAGCAGCCCCGGACTAGCGGGAAGGCATGAGCAGTTCTTC.

This sequence joins TRBV7-2 and TRBJ2-5; maybe TRBD1 (5 bases). Germline assignment: CDR1 SGHTA and CDR2 FQGNSA. V lost 5 bases, J lost 5 bases, and 12 bases lay in between. This CDR3 is built from 13 residues. DNA of the CDR3: TGTGCCAGCAGCCAGGGTCCCTGGGAGACCCAGTACTTC. Translated, it gives CASSQGPWETQYF.